This T cell receptor (beta chain) emerged from a study of blood T cell repertoires in COVID-19. For the study at large: Some COVID-19 samples were acute and others convalescent; all came from the United States, Italy and Spain.

The germline gives CDR1 SGHKS, CDR2 YYEKEE (reference sequence). CDR3 length: 16 amino acids. As handled by the study authors: Nucleated cell number was recorded as an estimate derived from reference gene primer amplification. Sequencing was performed with immunoSEQ multiplex PCR; in TCRdb, only in-frame clones are kept and a portion is missing. The DNA gave D and trimming, while V, J and clone size come from that table. The sample contains about 250,000 clones, 65% to 85% of which appear only once. Sequenced input: peripheral blood. The J gene is TRBJ1-3, the V gene TRBV5-5; perhaps TRBD1 as D (6 bases). The receptor comes from a middle-aged man with active or convalescent COVID-19. In DNA, the CDR3 is TGTGCTCCCCCAGGGGAAAGCGAGGAAGCTGGAAACACCATATATTTT. As protein: CAPPGESEEAGNTIYF.